These T cell receptor beta chains were read from a single sample in a study of blood T cell repertoires in COVID-19. Measured with immunoSEQ multiplex PCR; TCRdb has only the in-frame clones, and not every one. The sample includes some 520,000 clones, 89% of them seen just once. Sequencing was done on a sample of peripheral blood. These receptors were taken from a man between 18 and 35 years old with COVID-19, enrolled during active disease. The CDR3 runs from the conserved cysteine through the conserved F or W. Fields, in order: V gene, clone size, J gene, D gene, CDR3 length, CDR3 protein, CDR3 DNA. A D gene is named only where the DNA matches it firmly. Some rows mark clone size as missing; the rest say once, few, many or name a class of expanded clone.

TRBV28	NA	TRBJ1-5	TRBD1	14	CASSLTGGGQPQHF	TGTGCCAGCAGTTTAACAGGGGGTGGTCAGCCCCAGCATTTT
TRBV2	NA	TRBJ2-1	NA	12	CASSVWQNVQFF	TGTGCCAGCAGTGTGTGGCAGAATGTGCAGTTCTTC
TRBV5-5	NA	TRBJ1-6	NA	15	CASSFTGTSRSPLHF	TGTGCCAGCAGCTTCACAGGGACATCTAGATCACCCCTCCACTTT
TRBV28	NA	TRBJ1-2	TRBD1	12	CASRDRVYGYTF	TGTGCCAGCAGAGACAGGGTCTATGGCTACACCTTC
TRBV9	NA	TRBJ2-1	NA	17	CASSVGPGGGYYNEQFF	TGTGCCAGCAGCGTAGGACCGGGGGGCGGTTACTACAATGAGCAGTTCTTC
TRBV7-9	once	TRBJ1-4	NA	15	CASSALTTPNEKLFF	TGTGCCAGCAGCGCACTGACAACGCCTAATGAAAAACTGTTTTTT
TRBV6-5	NA	TRBJ1-2	NA	13	CASRRTDIYGYTF	TGTGCCAGCAGGCGGACAGATATCTATGGCTACACCTTC
TRBV30	NA	TRBJ1-6	NA	13	CAWTQVSRSPLHF	TGTGCCTGGACTCAAGTTAGTCGGTCACCCCTCCACTTT
TRBV19	NA	TRBJ1-5	TRBD1	13	CASSMDRAEPQHF	TGTGCCAGTAGTATGGACAGGGCTGAGCCCCAGCATTTT
TRBV15	NA	TRBJ2-1	TRBD2	16	CATSRDPGGPYNEQFF	TGTGCCACCAGCAGAGATCCGGGAGGGCCCTACAATGAGCAGTTCTTC
TRBV10-2	NA	TRBJ1-2	NA	10	CATWGDGYTF	TGCGCCACCTGGGGAGATGGCTACACCTTC
TRBV2	NA	TRBJ2-1	TRBD2	15	CASSELAGGPGEQFF	TGTGCCAGCAGTGAACTAGCGGGAGGGCCGGGTGAGCAGTTCTTC
TRBV6-5	NA	TRBJ2-1	NA	13	CASRRTVYGEQFF	TGTGCCAGCAGGCGGACAGTTTATGGTGAGCAGTTCTTC
TRBV7-3	NA	TRBJ2-3	TRBD1	15	CASSLTDRITDTQYF	TGTGCCAGCAGCTTAACGGACAGGATCACAGATACGCAGTATTTT
TRBV5-4	few	TRBJ2-5	NA	13	CASSLGDQETQYF	TGTGCCAGCAGCTTGGGCGATCAAGAGACCCAGTACTTC
TRBV2	NA	TRBJ1-5	TRBD1	20	CASSKIRRDRGFNSNQPQHF	TGTGCCAGCAGTAAAATCCGCCGGGACAGGGGATTCAATAGCAATCAGCCCCAGCATTTT
TRBV6-5	NA	TRBJ2-7	TRBD2	15	CASSLLAGERYEQYF	TGTGCCAGCAGCCTTCTAGCGGGAGAGCGCTACGAGCAGTACTTC
TRBV15	few	TRBJ1-5	TRBD1	16	CATSTMGQRYNQPQHF	TGTGCCACCAGCACGATGGGACAGCGATACAATCAGCCCCAGCATTTT
TRBV15	once	TRBJ2-5	NA	18	CATSRDRQGRARGETQYF	TGTGCCACCAGCAGAGATCGCCAGGGCCGCGCTAGGGGGGAGACCCAGTACTTC
TRBV5-1	NA	TRBJ2-7	NA	15	CASSLGDRGTYEQYF	TGCGCCAGCAGCTTAGGTGACAGAGGTACCTACGAGCAGTACTTC
TRBV9	NA	TRBJ2-1	NA	16	CASSVEVEGSYNEQFF	TGTGCCAGCAGCGTAGAGGTCGAGGGATCCTACAATGAGCAGTTCTTC
TRBV3-1/TRBV3-2	NA	TRBJ2-7	NA	14	CASSRGGPSYEQYF	TGTGCCAGCAGCCGTGGAGGTCCCTCCTACGAGCAGTACTTC
TRBV7-2	NA	TRBJ2-7	NA	14	CASSLDYSSYEQYF	TGTGCCAGCAGCTTAGATTACAGCTCCTACGAGCAGTACTTC
TRBV2	NA	TRBJ2-7	TRBD2	14	CASSDSGGIDEQYF	TGTGCCAGCAGTGATTCGGGGGGGATCGACGAGCAGTACTTC
TRBV2	NA	TRBJ2-1	TRBD2	15	CASSPTSGGVNEQFF	TGTGCCAGCAGCCCGACTAGCGGGGGGGTAAATGAGCAGTTCTTC
TRBV14	NA	TRBJ2-1	NA	15	CASSPRGTVYNEQFF	TGTGCCAGCAGCCCGAGGGGGACGGTCTACAATGAGCAGTTCTTC
TRBV30	NA	TRBJ2-2	NA	14	CAWSYDWNTGELFF	TGTGCCTGGAGTTATGACTGGAACACCGGGGAGCTGTTTTTT
TRBV5-4	NA	TRBJ2-5	TRBD1	15	CASSLAGTGKKTQYF	TGTGCCAGCAGCCTGGCCGGGACAGGGAAAAAGACCCAGTACTTC
TRBV5-4	NA	TRBJ1-4	TRBD1	14	CASSKGQLGSELFF	TGTGCCAGCAGCAAGGGACAGCTGGGTTCGGAACTGTTTTTT
TRBV5-1	once	TRBJ1-1	NA	18	CASSLAHPGGRENTEAFF	TGCGCCAGCAGCTTGGCCCACCCGGGCGGGCGGGAAAACACTGAAGCTTTCTTT
TRBV20-1	NA	TRBJ1-5	NA	17	CSASRWASTYSNQPQHF	TGCAGTGCTAGTCGTTGGGCCTCGACCTATAGCAATCAGCCCCAGCATTTT
TRBV11-3	few	TRBJ2-1	TRBD2	19	CASSIAGVRSYSGRDEQFF	TGTGCCAGCAGCATCGCAGGGGTCAGATCCTATAGCGGGAGGGATGAGCAGTTCTTC
TRBV5-5	NA	TRBJ2-2	NA	18	CASSPVAPGAVAAGELFF	TGTGCCAGCAGCCCTGTTGCCCCTGGGGCGGTAGCGGCCGGGGAGCTGTTTTTT
TRBV13	NA	TRBJ2-3	TRBD1	15	CASSQDRTSTDTQYF	TGTGCCAGCAGCCAGGACAGGACTAGCACAGATACGCAGTATTTT
TRBV18	NA	TRBJ2-1	NA	15	CASSPKQGSYNEQFF	TGTGCCAGCTCACCAAAACAGGGCTCCTACAATGAGCAGTTCTTC
TRBV7-9	NA	TRBJ2-1	TRBD2	15	CAGLAGGSSYNEQFF	TGTGCCGGGTTAGCGGGGGGAAGCTCCTACAATGAGCAGTTCTTC
TRBV7-2	NA	TRBJ2-4	TRBD1	16	CASSWGQGIDKNIQYF	TGTGCCAGCAGCTGGGGACAGGGGATCGACAAAAACATTCAGTACTTC
TRBV2	NA	TRBJ1-1	TRBD1	12	CASTQRTGEAFF	TGTGCCAGCACTCAAAGGACAGGAGAAGCTTTCTTT
TRBV7-9	NA	TRBJ1-6	NA	17	CASSSAMGQGISSPLHF	TGTGCCAGCAGCTCCGCCATGGGGCAGGGAATCAGTTCACCCCTCCACTTT
TRBV18	NA	TRBJ2-3	TRBD2	17	CASSPLGTSGRADTQYF	TGTGCCAGCTCACCACTCGGGACTAGCGGGAGGGCAGATACGCAGTATTTT
TRBV24-1	NA	TRBJ2-3	TRBD2	17	CATSDGGLAGGSGTQYF	TGTGCCACCAGTGATGGGGGACTAGCGGGAGGATCCGGTACGCAGTATTTT
TRBV5-1	NA	TRBJ1-2	TRBD1	16	CASSSIGQGRNYGYTF	TGCGCCAGCAGCTCGATCGGACAGGGTCGGAACTATGGCTACACCTTC
TRBV20-1	NA	TRBJ2-3	NA	11	CSARAFDTQYF	TGCAGTGCTAGAGCTTTCGATACGCAGTATTTT
TRBV5-1	NA	TRBJ1-1	NA	15	CASSLLSPRDTEAFF	TGCGCCAGCAGCTTATTGAGTCCGAGAGACACTGAAGCTTTCTTT
TRBV3-1/TRBV3-2	NA	TRBJ2-3	TRBD2	13	CASGGLAGEAQYF	TGTGCCAGCGGTGGGCTAGCGGGAGAGGCGCAGTATTTT
TRBV5-6	NA	TRBJ1-2	TRBD1	13	CASSLGQGGGYTF	TGTGCCAGCAGCTTAGGACAGGGTGGCGGCTACACCTTC
TRBV5-4	NA	TRBJ1-1	TRBD1	15	CASSTRQGMNTEAFF	TGTGCCAGCAGCACAAGACAGGGTATGAACACTGAAGCTTTCTTT
TRBV6-5	NA	TRBJ1-2	NA	16	CASSSPGQPRGYGYTF	TGTGCCAGCAGTTCCCCTGGACAGCCAAGAGGGTATGGCTACACCTTC
TRBV27	NA	TRBJ2-7	NA	13	CASSLSLSYEQYF	TGTGCCAGCAGTTTATCCCTCTCCTACGAGCAGTACTTC
TRBV30	NA	TRBJ1-5	TRBD1	14	CAWSMGTGVQPQHF	TGTGCCTGGAGTATGGGGACAGGGGTTCAGCCCCAGCATTTT
TRBV27	NA	TRBJ1-6	NA	15	CASSPKRLYNSPLHF	TGTGCCAGCAGTCCCAAGCGCCTCTATAATTCACCCCTCCACTTT
TRBV6-4	NA	TRBJ1-2	NA	12	CASSAPGYGYTF	TGTGCCAGCAGTGCCCCAGGGTATGGCTACACCTTC
TRBV6-5	NA	TRBJ1-4	TRBD1	14	CASSLDRGEEKLFF	TGTGCCAGCAGTCTCGACAGGGGCGAAGAAAAACTGTTTTTT
TRBV9	NA	TRBJ1-1	NA	12	CASSSRNTEAFF	TGTGCCAGCAGCTCGAGGAACACTGAAGCTTTCTTT
TRBV5-1	NA	TRBJ2-3	TRBD1	14	CASSPPGQGDTQYF	TGCGCCAGCAGCCCGCCGGGACAGGGGGATACGCAGTATTTT
TRBV18	NA	TRBJ2-1	NA	15	CASSPKLVKTDEQFF	TGTGCCAGCTCACCTAAACTAGTCAAAACCGATGAGCAGTTCTTC
TRBV27	NA	TRBJ2-7	TRBD2	17	CASSLWTSGGSSYEQYF	TGTGCCAGCAGTTTATGGACTAGCGGGGGGAGCTCCTACGAGCAGTACTTC